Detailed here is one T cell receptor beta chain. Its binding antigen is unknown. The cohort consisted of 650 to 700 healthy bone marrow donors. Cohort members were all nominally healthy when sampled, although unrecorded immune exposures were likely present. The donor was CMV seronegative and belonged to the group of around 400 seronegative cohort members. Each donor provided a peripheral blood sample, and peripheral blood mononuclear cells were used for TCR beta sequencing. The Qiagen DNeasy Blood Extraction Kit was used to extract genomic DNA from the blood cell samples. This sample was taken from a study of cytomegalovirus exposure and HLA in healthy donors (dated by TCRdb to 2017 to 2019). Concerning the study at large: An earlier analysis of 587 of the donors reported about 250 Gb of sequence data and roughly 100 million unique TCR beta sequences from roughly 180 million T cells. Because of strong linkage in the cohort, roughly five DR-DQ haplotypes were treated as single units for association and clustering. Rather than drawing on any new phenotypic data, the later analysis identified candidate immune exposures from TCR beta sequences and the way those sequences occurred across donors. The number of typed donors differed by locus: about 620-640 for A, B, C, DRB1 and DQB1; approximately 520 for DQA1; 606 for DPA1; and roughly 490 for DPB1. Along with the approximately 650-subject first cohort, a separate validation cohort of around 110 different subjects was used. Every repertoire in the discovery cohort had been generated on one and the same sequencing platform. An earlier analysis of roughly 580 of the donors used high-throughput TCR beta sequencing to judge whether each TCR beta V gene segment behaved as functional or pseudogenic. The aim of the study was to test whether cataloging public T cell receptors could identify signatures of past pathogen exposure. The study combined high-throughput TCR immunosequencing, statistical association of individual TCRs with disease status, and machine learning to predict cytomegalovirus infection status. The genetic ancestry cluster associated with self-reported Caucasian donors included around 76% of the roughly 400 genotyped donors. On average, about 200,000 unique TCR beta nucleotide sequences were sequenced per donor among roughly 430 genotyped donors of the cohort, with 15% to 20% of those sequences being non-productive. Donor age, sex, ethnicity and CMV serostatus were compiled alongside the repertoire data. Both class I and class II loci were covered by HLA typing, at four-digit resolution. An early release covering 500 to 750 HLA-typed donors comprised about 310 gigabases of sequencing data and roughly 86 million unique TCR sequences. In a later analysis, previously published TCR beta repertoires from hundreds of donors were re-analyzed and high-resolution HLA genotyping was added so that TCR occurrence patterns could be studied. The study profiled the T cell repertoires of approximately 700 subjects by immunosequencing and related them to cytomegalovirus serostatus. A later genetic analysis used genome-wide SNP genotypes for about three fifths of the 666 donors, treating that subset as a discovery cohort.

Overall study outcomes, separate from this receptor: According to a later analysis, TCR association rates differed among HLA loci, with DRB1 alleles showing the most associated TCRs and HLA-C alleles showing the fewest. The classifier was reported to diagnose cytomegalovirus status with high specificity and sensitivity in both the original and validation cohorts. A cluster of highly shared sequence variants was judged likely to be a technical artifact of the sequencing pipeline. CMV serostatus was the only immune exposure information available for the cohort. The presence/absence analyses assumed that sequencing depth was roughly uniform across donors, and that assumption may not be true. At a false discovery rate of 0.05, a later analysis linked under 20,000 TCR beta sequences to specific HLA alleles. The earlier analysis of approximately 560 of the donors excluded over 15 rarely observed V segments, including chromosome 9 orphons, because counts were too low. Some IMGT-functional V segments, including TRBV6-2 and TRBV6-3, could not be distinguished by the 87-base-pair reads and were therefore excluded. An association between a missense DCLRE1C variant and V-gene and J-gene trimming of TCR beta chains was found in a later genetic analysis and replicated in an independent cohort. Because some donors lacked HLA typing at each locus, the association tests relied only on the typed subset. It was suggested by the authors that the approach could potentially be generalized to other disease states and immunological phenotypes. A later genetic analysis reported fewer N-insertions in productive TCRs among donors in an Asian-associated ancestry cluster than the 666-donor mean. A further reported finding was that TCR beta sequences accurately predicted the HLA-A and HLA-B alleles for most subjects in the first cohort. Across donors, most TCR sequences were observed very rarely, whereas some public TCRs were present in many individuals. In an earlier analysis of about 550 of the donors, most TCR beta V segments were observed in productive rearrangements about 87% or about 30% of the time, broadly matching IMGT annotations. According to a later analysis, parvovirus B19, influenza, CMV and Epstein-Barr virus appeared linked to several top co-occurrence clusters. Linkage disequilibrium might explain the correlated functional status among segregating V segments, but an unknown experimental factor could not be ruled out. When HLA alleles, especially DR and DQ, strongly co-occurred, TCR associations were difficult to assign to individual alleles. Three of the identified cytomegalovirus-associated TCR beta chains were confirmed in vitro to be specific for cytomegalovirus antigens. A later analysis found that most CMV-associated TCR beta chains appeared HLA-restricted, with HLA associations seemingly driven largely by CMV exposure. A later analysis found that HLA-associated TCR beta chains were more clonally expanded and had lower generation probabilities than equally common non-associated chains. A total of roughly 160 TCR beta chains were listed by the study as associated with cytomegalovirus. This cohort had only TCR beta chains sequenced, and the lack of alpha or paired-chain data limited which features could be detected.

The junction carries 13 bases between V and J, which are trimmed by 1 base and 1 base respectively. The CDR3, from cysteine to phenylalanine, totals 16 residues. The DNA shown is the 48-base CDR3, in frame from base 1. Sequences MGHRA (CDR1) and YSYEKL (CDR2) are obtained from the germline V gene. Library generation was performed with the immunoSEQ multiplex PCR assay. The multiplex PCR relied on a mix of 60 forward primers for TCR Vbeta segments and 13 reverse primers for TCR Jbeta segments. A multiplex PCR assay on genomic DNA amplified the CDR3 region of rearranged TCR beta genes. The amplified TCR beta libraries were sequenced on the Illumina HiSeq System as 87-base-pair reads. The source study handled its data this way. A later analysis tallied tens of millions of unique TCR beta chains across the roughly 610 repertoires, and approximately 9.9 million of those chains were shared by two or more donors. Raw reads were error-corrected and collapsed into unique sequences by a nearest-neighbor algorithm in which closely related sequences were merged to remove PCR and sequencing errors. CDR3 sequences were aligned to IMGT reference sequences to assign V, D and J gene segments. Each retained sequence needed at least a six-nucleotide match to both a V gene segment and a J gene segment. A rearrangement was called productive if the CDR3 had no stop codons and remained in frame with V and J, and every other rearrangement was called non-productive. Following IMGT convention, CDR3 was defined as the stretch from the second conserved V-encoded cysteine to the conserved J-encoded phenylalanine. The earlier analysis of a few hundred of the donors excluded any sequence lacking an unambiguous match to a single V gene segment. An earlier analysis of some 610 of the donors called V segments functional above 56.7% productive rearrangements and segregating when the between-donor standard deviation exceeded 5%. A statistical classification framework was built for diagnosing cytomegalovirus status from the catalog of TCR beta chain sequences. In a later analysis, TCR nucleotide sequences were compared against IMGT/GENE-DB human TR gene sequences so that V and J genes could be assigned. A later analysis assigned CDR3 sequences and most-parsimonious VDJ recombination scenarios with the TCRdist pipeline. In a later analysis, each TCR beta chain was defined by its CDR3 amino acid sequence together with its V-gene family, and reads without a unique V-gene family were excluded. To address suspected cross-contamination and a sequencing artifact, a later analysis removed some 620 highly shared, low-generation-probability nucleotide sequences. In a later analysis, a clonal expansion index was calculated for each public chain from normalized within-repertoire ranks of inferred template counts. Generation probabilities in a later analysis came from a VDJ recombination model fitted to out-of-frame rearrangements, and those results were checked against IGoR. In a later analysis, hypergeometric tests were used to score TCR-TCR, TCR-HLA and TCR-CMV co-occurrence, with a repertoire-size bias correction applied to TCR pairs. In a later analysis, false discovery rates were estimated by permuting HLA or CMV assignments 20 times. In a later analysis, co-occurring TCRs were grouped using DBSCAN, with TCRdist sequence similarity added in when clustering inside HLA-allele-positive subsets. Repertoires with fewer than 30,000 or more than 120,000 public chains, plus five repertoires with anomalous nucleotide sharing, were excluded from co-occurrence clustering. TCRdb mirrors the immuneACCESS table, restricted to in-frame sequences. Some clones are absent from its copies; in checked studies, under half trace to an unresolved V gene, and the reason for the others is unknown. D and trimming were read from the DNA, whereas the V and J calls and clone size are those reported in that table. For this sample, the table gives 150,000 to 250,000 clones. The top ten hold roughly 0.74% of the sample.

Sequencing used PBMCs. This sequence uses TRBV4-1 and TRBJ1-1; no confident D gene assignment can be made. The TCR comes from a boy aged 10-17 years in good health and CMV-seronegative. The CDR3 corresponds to CASSQGSGSANTEAFF. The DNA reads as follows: TGCGCCAGCAGCCAAGGGTCCGGGTCGGCGAACACTGAAGCTTTCTTT.